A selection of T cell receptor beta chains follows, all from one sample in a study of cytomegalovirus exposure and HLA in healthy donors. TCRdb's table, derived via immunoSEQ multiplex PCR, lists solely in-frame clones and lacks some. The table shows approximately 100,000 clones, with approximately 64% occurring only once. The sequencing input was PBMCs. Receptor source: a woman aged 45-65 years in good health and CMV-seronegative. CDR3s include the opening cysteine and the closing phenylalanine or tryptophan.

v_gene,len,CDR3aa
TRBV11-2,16,CASSLRGTGGTDTQYF
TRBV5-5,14,CASSRQTATYEQYF
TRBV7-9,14,CASSFGGRAYEQYF
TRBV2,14,CASSPGNQDPEAFF
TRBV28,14,CASSFVTIIAEAFF
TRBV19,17,CASREGAGGMRGTEAFF
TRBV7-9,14,CASSFPGRYTEDFF
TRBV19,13,CASTTTGETGYTF
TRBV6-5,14,CASSYGASEVDLHF
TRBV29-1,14,CSVEGAGGADTQYF
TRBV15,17,CATSRESPGKGDQPQHF
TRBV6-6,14,CASRVDVAYNEQFF
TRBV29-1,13,CSVSGTGGETQYF
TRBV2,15,CASSEVRDNYQPQHF
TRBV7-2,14,CASSLSTTEYEQYF
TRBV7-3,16,CASSSRGGQGGNEQFF
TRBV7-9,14,CASSLEQGLASAFF
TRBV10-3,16,CAISESGGQGWNEQFF
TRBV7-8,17,CASSLGGARAPYYEQYF
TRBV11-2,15,CASSLDLLSQETQYF
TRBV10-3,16,CAISELAGGYEETQYF
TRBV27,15,CASSFLGRAGIEQFF
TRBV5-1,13,CASSPGTGYGYTF
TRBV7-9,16,CASSPRTGGLGNTIYF
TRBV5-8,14,CASSFGQNYNEQFF
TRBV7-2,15,CASSLVTSKFDTQYF